The 31 T cell receptor beta chains in this list originate from one sample, sequenced in a study of T cells after yellow fever vaccination. TCRdb passed the 5' RACE reads through MiXCR, listing each CDR3 protein once. The table has 110,000 to 150,000 distinct CDR3 sequences, under 8% seen once. This specimen was CD4+ T cells sorted from PBMCs, taken 10 days after the yellow fever booster vaccination. The source is a man aged 30 to 45 who received the YFV17D yellow fever vaccine.

With regard to this clonotype: A clone one base away is much larger, so this may be a read error. The chain uses TRBV20-1 and TRBJ2-1; D not resolved. The CDR3 has 14 amino acids. Germline CDR1 DFQATT, CDR2 SNEGSKA (reference sequence). The V and J ends lost 4 bases and 5 bases respectively, with 15 bases between them. CDR3 protein: CSAIWSDGHNEQFF. DNA for the CDR3: TGCAGTGCTATATGGTCGGATGGGCACAATGAGCAGTTCTTC.

Many counts were recorded for this clonotype. The chain combines TRBV7-3 with TRBJ1-2; D unresolved. Germline V gene data show CDR1 as SGHTA and CDR2 as FQGTGA. This CDR3 region has 13 residues. Trimming shortened V by 5 bases and J by 8 bases, and 15 bases separated the two germline ends. The CDR3 DNA reads TGTGCCAGCAGCAAGGGCCTTGGGAGGGGCTACACCTTC. Translated: CASSKGLGRGYTF.

This clonotype was observed many times. The genes are TRBV10-3 and TRBJ1-2, with D uncertain. The CDR3 extends over 14 amino acids. Germline values: CDR1 ENHRY, CDR2 SYGVKD. V dropped 7 bases and J dropped 8 bases, with 20 bases sitting between them. The CDR3 nucleotides are TGTGCCATCATGACCCACCACCAAGGATCGGGCTACACCTTC. Encoded protein: CAIMTHHQGSGYTF.

This clonotype was observed many times. CDR3: CASSQDTGRRTGELFF. As DNA, the CDR3 is TGCGCCAGCAGCCAAGACACGGGGCGCCGGACCGGGGAGCTGTTTTTT. This chain joins TRBV4-3 and TRBJ2-2; D is possibly TRBD1 or TRBD2 (5 bases each). CDR1 is LGHNA, CDR2 YSLEER, per germline. Trimming took off 0 bases at V and 5 bases at J, with 13 bases between the two ends. This CDR3 spans 16 amino acids.

This chain joins TRBV19 and TRBJ1-4; D is uncertain. The V end was cut by 4 bases, the J end by 0 bases, with 6 bases between. Germline CDR1 and CDR2: LNHDA and SQIVND (reference sequence). This CDR3 contains 14 residues. CDR3 sequence: CASSRSATNEKLFF. CDR3 nucleotide sequence: TGTGCCAGTAGTAGATCCGCAACTAATGAAAAACTGTTTTTT.

The sample holds a few counts of this clonotype. J is TRBJ2-3 and V is TRBV3-1; maybe TRBD2 (6 bases). The ends were cut back, 1 base at V and 2 bases at J, with 16 bases in the middle. The CDR3 is made up of 17 amino acids. Germline V CDR1 and CDR2: LGHDT, YNNKEL (reference sequence). CDR3 amino acids: CASSQGVVSGTTDTQYF. CDR3 sequence (DNA): TGTGCCAGCAGCCAAGGGGTGGTTAGCGGAACCACAGATACGCAGTATTTT.

This clonotype occurred many times. V gene TRBV5-1 combines with J gene TRBJ2-2; TRBD2 aligns across 8 bases. CDR3 size: 15 residues. Germline loops: CDR1 SGHRS, CDR2 YFSETQ. J gave up 7 bases and V 4 bases, and 9 bases lay outside the gene matches. CDR3 amino acids: CASSAGLDPLGELFF. The CDR3 DNA reads as TGCGCCAGCAGCGCGGGACTAGACCCTCTCGGGGAGCTGTTTTTT.

The V and J genes are TRBV14 and TRBJ2-1, with D possibly being TRBD1 or TRBD2 (5 bases each). Looked up from germline, CDR1 is SGHDN and CDR2 is FVKESK. Trimming took off 1 base at V and 7 bases at J, with 17 bases between the two ends. The CDR3 contains 16 residues. CDR3 DNA: TGTGCCAGCAGCCAAGTTCGGGGCGGATCCTGGAATGAGCAGTTCTTC. The encoded protein is CASSQVRGGSWNEQFF. Variable domain in full (rest from reference TRBV14 and TRBJ2-1): EAGVTQFPSHSVIEKGQTVTLRCDPISGHDNLYWYRRVMGKEIKFLLHFVKESKQDESGMPNNRFLAERTGGTYSTLKVQPAELEDSGVYFCASSQVRGGSWNEQFFGPGTRLTVL.

There are many counts of this clonotype. This rearrangement joins TRBV10-2 to TRBJ1-6; a weak D match, TRBD1 (5 bases). The V end lost 0 bases, the J end lost 10 bases, and 10 bases lay between the germline ends. CDR1 and CDR2 (germline): WSHSY, SAAADI. The CDR3 runs 14 residues. The CDR3 DNA follows: TGCGCCAGCAGTGAGTCGAATTGGGGGTCACCCCTCCACTTT. This sequence encodes CASSESNWGSPLHF.

This clonotype was observed at least ten times. The rearrangement links TRBV10-3 to TRBJ2-7; D is perhaps TRBD1 (5 bases). Germline lookup yields CDR1 ENHRY and CDR2 SYGVKD. The CDR3 contains 12 residues. Trimming pared 11 bases from V and 2 bases from J, leaving 13 bases between. In DNA form, the CDR3 reads TGTGCCGTATCAGGGCTCGCCTACGAGCAGTACTTC. Its protein is CAVSGLAYEQYF.

There are many counts of this clonotype. The chain carries TRBV5-1 and TRBJ2-6; 10 positions match TRBD1. J lost 4 bases, V lost 0 bases, and 10 bases had no gene match. CDR1 is SGHRS and CDR2 is YFSETQ in the germline V gene. This CDR3 has 19 residues. CDR3 residues: CASSLGDRGSFSGANVLTF. The CDR3 DNA follows: TGCGCCAGCAGCTTGGGGGACAGGGGATCATTCTCCGGGGCCAACGTCCTGACTTTC. Drawing the rest from reference TRBV5-1 and TRBJ2-6, the complete variable domain is KAGVTQTPRYLIKTRGQQVTLSCSPISGHRSVSWYQQTPGQGLQFLFEYFSETQRNKGNFPGRFSGRQFSNSRSEMNVSTLELGDSALYLCASSLGDRGSFSGANVLTFGAGSRLTVL.

This clonotype was observed many times. V is TRBV7-2 and J is TRBJ2-7, with 7 bases fitting TRBD1. CDR1 is SGHTA, CDR2 FQGNSA, per germline. With 4 bases clipped from V and 10 bases from J, the junction kept 10 bases outside the gene matches. CDR3 length: 13 amino acids. This CDR3 reads CASSSYLRQGQYF. DNA of the CDR3: TGTGCCAGCAGCTCATACCTTAGACAGGGTCAGTACTTC.

Ten or more counts support this clonotype. The chain links TRBV15 to TRBJ2-7; 10 bases match TRBD2. Looked up from germline, CDR1 is LNHNV and CDR2 is YYDKDF (reference sequence). This CDR3 contains 16 residues. Trimming at V came to 3 bases and at J to 6 bases, leaving 11 bases not matched to a gene. In DNA form, the CDR3 reads TGTGCCACCAGCAGCAGCCCTAGCGGGAGTTTGCTCGAGCAGTACTTC. It codes for CATSSSPSGSLLEQYF.

This clonotype was detected ten times or more. The CDR3 reads CASTPSTVGKTFF. CDR3 bases: TGCGCCAGCACCCCTTCGACAGTGGGGAAAACTTTCTTT. The chain uses TRBV5-1 and TRBJ1-1; maybe TRBD1 (5 bases). Trimming left V 6 bases short and J 12 bases short, with 21 bases between. Germline V gives CDR1 SGHRS, CDR2 YFSETQ. The CDR3 runs 13 residues.

The rearrangement joins TRBV3-1 to TRBJ1-6; D not resolved. This CDR3 has 14 residues. Germline CDR1 LGHDT, CDR2 YNNKEL (reference sequence). Deletions cut 1 base from V and 10 bases from J, with 11 bases between. For the CDR3, the DNA is TGTGCCAGCAGCCAAGTTTGGGGAGAGTCACCCCTCCACTTT. It yields the protein CASSQVWGESPLHF.

The chain carries TRBV12-3 or TRBV12-4 and TRBJ1-2; D gene ambiguous. There are 12 residues in the CDR3. The V gene lost 4 bases and the J gene lost 6 bases, with 9 bases spanning the gap. CDR3 region: CASSWAADGYTF. CDR3 coding DNA: TGTGCCAGCAGTTGGGCGGCGGATGGCTACACCTTC.

This clonotype was seen repeatedly, ten times or more. The rearrangement links TRBV5-1 to TRBJ2-3; D remains unclear. The CDR3 has 13 amino acids. Germline CDR1 reads SGHRS; CDR2 reads YFSETQ. With 2 bases removed from V and 6 bases from J, the gap between germline ends came to 10 bases. CDR3 sequence reads: CASSFEDPDTQYF. For the CDR3, the DNA is TGCGCCAGCAGCTTTGAGGATCCCGATACGCAGTATTTT. Full variable domain (outside the CDR3, taken from reference TRBV5-1 and TRBJ2-3): KAGVTQTPRYLIKTRGQQVTLSCSPISGHRSVSWYQQTPGQGLQFLFEYFSETQRNKGNFPGRFSGRQFSNSRSEMNVSTLELGDSALYLCASSFEDPDTQYFGPGTRLTVL.

In this sample, this clonotype turned up many times. This chain joins TRBV6-2 or TRBV6-3 and TRBJ2-1; D not certain. The germline V gene encodes CDR1 MNHEY and CDR2 SVGEGT. V lost 8 bases to trimming and J lost 1 base, with 15 bases between them. The CDR3 length is 15 residues. CDR3 DNA: TGTGCCAGCGGGGTTCAAGCGAGTTCCTACAATGAGCAGTTCTTC. It specifies CASGVQASSYNEQFF.

This clonotype showed up many times. The CDR3 bases are TGTGCCAGTAGGAAAACGCGGGGCAATAGCTGGAACACTGAAGCTTTCTTT. It yields the protein CASRKTRGNSWNTEAFF. The chain employs TRBV19 and TRBJ1-1; D is possibly TRBD1 (5 bases). Germline lookup yields CDR1 LNHDA and CDR2 SQIVND (reference sequence). V dropped 6 bases and J dropped 1 base, with 21 bases sitting between them. This CDR3 has 17 residues.

This clonotype showed up many times. This chain links TRBV6-5 with TRBJ2-7; D gene ambiguous. The CDR3 is made up of 14 amino acids. Trimming pared 2 bases from V and 1 base from J, leaving 9 bases between. Germline V CDR1 and CDR2: MNHEY, SVGAGI. The chain's CDR3 is CASSYGRMSYEQYF. The CDR3 DNA reads TGTGCCAGCAGTTACGGCAGGATGTCCTACGAGCAGTACTTC.

This clonotype was observed at least ten times. The chain recombines TRBV18 with TRBJ2-7; unclear D gene. The V end was cut by 5 bases, the J end by 3 bases, with 14 bases between. This CDR3 region has 14 residues. Germline V gene sequence: CDR1 KGHSH, CDR2 LQKENI. The chain's CDR3 is CASSADAPLYEQYF. The CDR3 nucleotides are TGTGCCAGCTCAGCCGACGCACCCCTCTACGAGCAGTACTTC.

This clonotype was picked up many times. J is TRBJ2-7 and V is TRBV12-3 or TRBV12-4; 9 nucleotides agree with TRBD1. The CDR3 length is 14 residues. V was pared by 6 bases and J by 4 bases, with 7 bases of the junction left unmatched. The CDR3 coding sequence is TGTGCCAGCAGACAAACAGGGGGCCTATACGAGCAGTACTTC. Amino acid sequence: CASRQTGGLYEQYF.

This clonotype was counted many times. The V call is TRBV29-1, the J call TRBJ1-1; D not resolved. Germline values: CDR1 SQVTM, CDR2 ANQGSEA. The ends were cut back, 6 bases at V and 0 bases at J, with 11 bases in the middle. The CDR3 covers 13 residues. CDR3 protein: CSVQSPVNTEAFF. DNA for the CDR3: TGCAGCGTCCAGAGCCCTGTGAACACTGAAGCTTTCTTT. Full variable domain (rest looked up from reference TRBV29-1 and TRBJ1-1): SAVISQKPSRDICQRGTSLTIQCQVDSQVTMMFWYRQQPGQSLTLIATANQGSEATYESGFVIDKFPISRPNLTFSTLTVSNMSPEDSSIYLCSVQSPVNTEAFFGQGTRLTVV.

This clonotype was observed at least ten times. The chain recombines TRBV20-1 with TRBJ2-3, with D possibly matching TRBD2 (5 bases). This CDR3 is built from 12 residues. V gave up 6 bases and J gave up 7 bases, with 14 bases separating them. CDR1 and CDR2 (germline): DFQATT, SNEGSKA (reference sequence). The DNA for the CDR3 is TGCAGTGCCACAGATCGGGGTTATACGCAGTATTTT. Its protein is CSATDRGYTQYF.

This clonotype has a handful of counts. The V gene is TRBV10-3, the J gene TRBJ2-7; D is undetermined. Deletions cut 7 bases from V and 2 bases from J, with 6 bases between. Germline CDR1 is ENHRY and CDR2 is SYGVKD. The CDR3 runs to 11 residues. The CDR3 bases are TGTGCCATCAAGGACGCCTACGAGCAGTACTTC. Translating gives CAIKDAYEQYF.

This clonotype was observed many times. The chain employs TRBV5-1 and TRBJ2-5, with 7 bases identical to TRBD1. The CDR3 length is 15 residues. CDR1 and CDR2 (germline): SGHRS, YFSETQ. The J segment lost 0 bases and the V segment lost 4 bases, leaving 6 bases of the junction unmatched. This CDR3 is CASSDTGTDQETQYF. CDR3 in DNA: TGCGCCAGCAGCGATACCGGGACAGACCAAGAGACCCAGTACTTC. Full variable domain (rest looked up from reference TRBV5-1 and TRBJ2-5): KAGVTQTPRYLIKTRGQQVTLSCSPISGHRSVSWYQQTPGQGLQFLFEYFSETQRNKGNFPGRFSGRQFSNSRSEMNVSTLELGDSALYLCASSDTGTDQETQYFGPGTRLLVL.

This clonotype was observed many times. The V call is TRBV7-2, the J call TRBJ2-1; 7 nucleotides align to TRBD2. The CDR3 is made up of 13 amino acids. The V gene's germline CDR1 is SGHTA and CDR2 FQGNSA. Trimming at V came to 5 bases and at J to 10 bases, leaving 8 bases not matched to a gene. CDR3 region: CASSRGTTEEQFF. The CDR3 bases are TGTGCCAGCAGCAGAGGGACTACCGAGGAGCAGTTCTTC. Full variable domain (outside the CDR3, taken from reference TRBV7-2 and TRBJ2-1): GAGVSQSPSNKVTEKGKDVELRCDPISGHTALYWYRQSLGQGLEFLIYFQGNSAPDKSGLPSDRFSAERTGGSVSTLTIQRTQQEDSAVYLCASSRGTTEEQFFGPGTRLTVL.

This clonotype was seen only a few times. The rearrangement links TRBV11-2 to TRBJ2-3, with unresolved D. CDR1 and CDR2 (germline): SGHAT, FQNNGV. The CDR3 extends over 13 amino acids. V shed 0 bases and J shed 8 bases, with 9 bases lying between them. The chain's CDR3 is CASSLEVAGTQYF. For the CDR3, the DNA is TGTGCCAGCAGCTTAGAGGTGGCTGGTACGCAGTATTTT.

V is TRBV24-1 and J is TRBJ2-1; D gene unclear. From germline, CDR1 is KGHDR and CDR2 SFDVKD. CDR3 size: 14 residues. V was shortened by 4 bases and J by 0 bases, with 6 bases between the two germline ends. The CDR3 sequence: CATSDHSSYNEQFF. In DNA, the CDR3 is TGTGCCACCAGTGACCATTCCTCCTACAATGAGCAGTTCTTC.

Only a few counts were recorded for this clonotype. This chain links TRBV7-9 with TRBJ2-7, with 12 bases that match TRBD1. The CDR3 is 18 residues long. Germline V lookup: CDR1 SEHNR, CDR2 FQNEAQ (reference sequence). V shed 6 bases, J shed 7 bases, and the junction held 19 bases outside the gene matches. The CDR3 DNA follows: TGTGCCAGCAGTCTACCACCGGGACAGGGGGCTCCCTTTAATGAGCAGTACTTC. Its protein product is CASSLPPGQGAPFNEQYF.

At least ten counts were recorded for this clonotype. The CDR3 DNA is TGCGCCAGCAGCTTGAACACAGTCCAGGGTGGCTACACCTTC. Its protein is CASSLNTVQGGYTF. The chain uses TRBV5-1 and TRBJ1-2; possibly TRBD1 for D (5 bases). In germline, CDR1 is SGHRS, CDR2 YFSETQ. This CDR3 has 14 residues. The V end was cut by 1 base, the J end by 7 bases, with 14 bases between.